A single sample gave rise to the 21 T cell receptor beta chains below, sequenced in a study of cytomegalovirus exposure and HLA in healthy donors. Primers included in the PCR were 60 Vbeta and 13 Jbeta primers. Sequencing used immunoSEQ multiplex PCR; TCRdb keeps in-frame clones, though not all of them. Of about 160,000 clones in the sample, about 75% were seen once. The specimen was PBMCs. The origin of the receptors is a female donor in good health and CMV-seronegative.

This chain uses TRBV9 with TRBJ2-1; 7 bases are shared with TRBD2. J gave up 3 bases and V 3 bases, and 6 bases lay outside the gene matches. From germline, CDR1 is SGDLS and CDR2 YYNGEE. The CDR3 loop spans 15 amino acids. CDR3 protein: CASSDRRDYYNEQFF. CDR3 DNA sequence: TGTGCCAGCAGCGACCGCCGGGACTACTACAATGAGCAGTTCTTC.

The rearrangement joins TRBV12-5 to TRBJ2-1, with D possibly TRBD2 on 6 matching bases. Germline-derived CDR1 and CDR2 are LGHNT and FRNRAP. The CDR3 length is 14 residues. Trimming removed 6 bases at V and 7 bases at J, with 16 bases between. CDR3 loop: CASGPGRRGNEQFF. DNA for the CDR3: TGTGCTAGTGGCCCGGGCCGCCGGGGGAATGAGCAGTTCTTC. The full variable domain, with the rest looked up from reference TRBV12-5 and TRBJ2-1, is DARVTQTPRHKVTEMGQEVTMRCQPILGHNTVFWYRQTMMQGLELLAYFRNRAPLDDSGMPKDRFSAEMPDATLATLKIQPSEPRDSAVYFCASGPGRRGNEQFFGPGTRLTVL.

This clone showed up just once. The V call is TRBV11-2, the J call TRBJ2-5, with D possibly TRBD2 on 6 matching bases. Germline V lookup: CDR1 SGHAT, CDR2 FQNNGV. This CDR3 has 16 amino acids. V dropped 0 bases and J dropped 5 bases, with 16 bases sitting between them. CDR3 in DNA: TGTGCCAGCAGCTTAGATTTTAGGAGGGCCCAGGAGACCCAGTACTTC. Amino acid sequence: CASSLDFRRAQETQYF.

V and J are TRBV4-2 and TRBJ2-2; 8 bases map to TRBD2. V lost 1 base to trimming and J lost 5 bases; unmatched junction nucleotides: 12. The length of the CDR3 is 18 residues. The germline gives CDR1 LGHNA, CDR2 YNFKEQ. The CDR3 protein is CASSQVFGGASKTGELFF. CDR3 nucleotides: TGTGCCAGCAGCCAAGTTTTCGGGGGGGCCTCAAAGACCGGGGAGCTGTTTTTT.

In its sample, this clone was seen a few times. The chain couples TRBV19 to TRBJ1-5; TRBD1 aligns across 8 bases. The CDR3 totals 16 residues. Germline values: CDR1 LNHDA, CDR2 SQIVND (reference sequence). Losses at the gene ends were 0 bases for V and 1 base for J; bases not matched to a gene: 2. CDR3 nucleotide sequence: TGTGCCAGTAGTATAGAGCAGGGGGCAAGCAATCAGCCCCAGCATTTT. The encoded protein is CASSIEQGASNQPQHF.

This chain uses TRBV7-8 with TRBJ2-2, with 10 nucleotides matching TRBD2. The germline gives CDR1 SGHVS, CDR2 FQNEAQ. V dropped 5 bases and J dropped 4; count of bases not matched to a gene: 4. The CDR3 extends over 15 amino acids. The chain's CDR3 is CASSRSGGGTGELFF. DNA of the CDR3: TGTGCCAGCAGCCGAAGCGGGGGGGGCACCGGGGAGCTGTTTTTT.

The J gene is TRBJ2-6, the V gene TRBV7-9; D is possibly TRBD2 (5 bases). The V gene lost 4 bases and the J gene lost 0 bases, with 10 bases spanning the gap. CDR3 length: 16 residues. Germline V gene lookup returns CDR1 SEHNR and CDR2 FQNEAQ (reference sequence). The CDR3 nucleotides read TGTGCCAGCAGCTCCGAGGGCCTCTCTGGGGCCAACGTCCTGACTTTC. Translation: CASSSEGLSGANVLTF.

The chain joins TRBV2 to TRBJ2-3; 10 bases agree with TRBD2. V trimming: 6 bases; J trimming: 0 bases; junction bases outside the gene matches: 12. The CDR3 totals 18 residues. The germline CDR1 and CDR2 sequences are SNHLY and FYNNEI. CDR3 sequence reads: CASRAYNLAGGSTDTQYF. CDR3 DNA: TGTGCCAGCAGGGCCTATAATTTAGCGGGGGGTAGCACAGATACGCAGTATTTT.

V is TRBV7-8 and J is TRBJ1-1; no definite D call. With 1 base removed from V and 2 bases from J, the gap between germline ends came to 5 bases. Germline CDR1 and CDR2: SGHVS and FQNEAQ. The CDR3 is made up of 13 amino acids. CDR3: CASSLVINTEAFF. CDR3 in DNA: TGTGCCAGCAGCTTAGTCATCAACACTGAAGCTTTCTTT.

The chain combines TRBV2 with TRBJ1-5; no clear D. V was cut by 3 bases and J by 2 bases, with 11 bases left in between. CDR1 SNHLY and CDR2 FYNNEI come from the germline V gene. This CDR3 region has 15 residues. CDR3 in amino acids: CASSESNNGNQPQHF. The CDR3 coding sequence is TGTGCCAGCAGTGAGAGCAATAACGGCAATCAGCCCCAGCATTTT.

Concerning this clone: Other nucleotide sequences in the sample specify the same CDR3. The chain is built from TRBV6-1 and TRBJ1-5; 9 bases line up with TRBD1. Germline V gene data show CDR1 as MNHNS and CDR2 as SASEGT. Trimming cost V 0 bases and J 7 bases; bases outside gene matches: 4. This CDR3 contains 15 residues. CDR3 DNA sequence: TGTGCCAGCAGTGAAGCACAGGGGGCTTGGCAGCCCCAGCATTTT. It codes for CASSEAQGAWQPQHF.

The chain carries TRBV18 and TRBJ2-1; D is possibly TRBD2 (6 bases). V was pared by 5 bases and J by 4 bases, with 15 bases between. This CDR3 has 15 amino acids. Germline CDR1 reads KGHSH; CDR2 reads LQKENI. The chain's CDR3 is CASSGTGDGYNEQFF. The CDR3 coding sequence is TGTGCCAGCTCAGGAACGGGGGACGGATACAATGAGCAGTTCTTC.

In its sample, this clone was seen once. This chain links TRBV5-1 with TRBJ1-1; 8 bases line up with TRBD1. The J segment lost 0 bases and the V segment lost 4 bases, leaving 5 bases of the junction unmatched. This CDR3 has 15 residues. The germline V gene encodes CDR1 SGHRS and CDR2 YFSETQ. CDR3 in DNA: TGCGCCAGCAGCATCTGGACAGGGATGAACACTGAAGCTTTCTTT. It encodes CASSIWTGMNTEAFF. The full variable domain, rest sourced from reference TRBV5-1 and TRBJ1-1, is KAGVTQTPRYLIKTRGQQVTLSCSPISGHRSVSWYQQTPGQGLQFLFEYFSETQRNKGNFPGRFSGRQFSNSRSEMNVSTLELGDSALYLCASSIWTGMNTEAFFGQGTRLTVV.

This clone occurred once. V usage is TRBV29-1 and J usage is TRBJ2-7; D remains ambiguous. This CDR3 is built from 11 residues. Trimming removed 6 bases from V and 0 bases from J, with 6 bases in between. Germline-derived CDR1 and CDR2 are SQVTM and ANQGSEA. DNA of the CDR3: TGCAGCGTCGTAGTCTCCTACGAGCAGTACTTC. This gives the protein CSVVVSYEQYF.

The chain employs TRBV27 and TRBJ1-2; tentative D call: TRBD1 (6 bases). There are 13 residues in the CDR3. Trimming stripped 0 bases from V and 7 bases from J, with 9 bases between. Germline CDR1 and CDR2: MNHEY and SMNVEV (reference sequence). The CDR3 sequence: CASSLSRGVGYTF. CDR3 coding DNA: TGTGCCAGCAGTTTATCCAGGGGAGTTGGCTACACCTTC.

The chain carries TRBV30 and TRBJ2-1, with 9 bases lining up with TRBD2. Germline trimming cut 2 bases from V and 2 bases from J; bases unmatched to any gene: 4. CDR3 length equals 15 residues. The V gene's germline CDR1 is GTSNPN and CDR2 SVGIG (reference sequence). The CDR3 DNA is TGTGCCTGGAGTCGGGCTAGCGGGGCCTACAATGAGCAGTTCTTC. This gives the protein CAWSRASGAYNEQFF.

This chain links TRBV18 with TRBJ1-2, with TRBD1 matching over 10 bases. Germline V lookup: CDR1 KGHSH, CDR2 LQKENI. This CDR3 is 16 amino acids long. V trimming: 2 bases; J trimming: 4 bases; junction bases outside the gene matches: 7. The CDR3 DNA is TGTGCCAGCTCACCAAGCGGACAGGGGGTCGTCTATGGCTACACCTTC. It is translated as CASSPSGQGVVYGYTF. Supplemented by reference TRBV18 and TRBJ1-2, the full variable domain reads NAGVMQNPRHLVRRRGQEARLRCSPMKGHSHVYWYRQLPEEGLKFMVYLQKENIIDESGMPKERFSAEFPKEGPSILRIQQVVRGDSAAYFCASSPSGQGVVYGYTFGSGTRLTVV.

The gene calls are TRBV6-5 and TRBJ2-3; D unclear. The CDR3 length is 14 residues. Looked up from germline, CDR1 is MNHEY and CDR2 is SVGAGI. Between the trimmed V and J ends, which lost 6 bases and 3 bases, there was a span of 13 bases. The CDR3 reads CASRSLLRTDTQYF. In DNA form, the CDR3 reads TGTGCCAGCAGGTCATTACTTAGAACAGATACGCAGTATTTT.

The V and J genes are TRBV2 and TRBJ2-5, with TRBD1 identical over 10 bases. Germline assignment: CDR1 SNHLY and CDR2 FYNNEI. The CDR3 covers 16 residues. Trimming took 7 bases from V and 0 from J; bases not matched to a gene: 8. The CDR3 loop reads CASNKDRGGYQETQYF. CDR3 sequence (DNA): TGTGCCAGCAATAAGGACAGGGGGGGGTACCAAGAGACCCAGTACTTC.

V usage is TRBV2 and J usage is TRBJ1-5; 7 bases are a match to TRBD1. Germline V gives CDR1 SNHLY, CDR2 FYNNEI. The CDR3 runs 14 residues. Trimming removed 5 bases from V and 9 bases from J; junction bases left unmatched: 10. CDR3 nucleotides: TGTGCCAGCAGTTTCGGGACAGCGCATCGGCCCCAGCATTTT. Translated, it gives CASSFGTAHRPQHF. Drawing the rest from reference TRBV2 and TRBJ1-5, the complete variable domain is EPEVTQTPSHQVTQMGQEVILRCVPISNHLYFYWYRQILGQKVEFLVSFYNNEISEKSEIFDDQFSVERPDGSNFTLKIRSTKLEDSAMYFCASSFGTAHRPQHFGDGTRLSIL.

This chain connects TRBV5-1 to TRBJ2-3; TRBD2 matches 9 bases. Germline values: CDR1 SGHRS, CDR2 YFSETQ. Losses at the gene ends were 0 bases for V and 5 bases for J; bases not matched to a gene: 4. The CDR3 consists of 15 residues. The CDR3 is CASSLGGGAIDTQYF. The CDR3 nucleotides are TGCGCCAGCAGCTTGGGCGGGGGGGCGATAGATACGCAGTATTTT.